The entry below gives a single TCR beta chain sequence along with its context. Its target is not known. This record comes from a study of CD8+ T cells in alopecia areata. Study-wide background: The drug, tofacitinib, lasted 6 to 18 months, followed by 6 months off drug. General observations from the study: With tofacitinib ongoing, many expanded lesional clones persisted in both scalp and blood. Clonality was higher in lesional than normal scalp, especially in alopecia totalis/universalis. Scalp clonality, together with expanded CD8+ clones among the top 100, fell significantly with tofacitinib.

Reverse transcribed after extraction, RNA yielded cDNA as the sequencing template. Using immunoSEQ multiplex PCR, the repertoire was profiled, and TCRdb retains in-frame clones only, with some absent. The data contain hundreds of thousands of clones, approximately 72% of them singletons. Documented treatment: oral pan-JAK inhibitor, 5-10 mg twice daily. This specimen consisted of CD4+ T cells sorted from blood, obtained around week 46, from a patient treated with tofacitinib. This TCR came from a human donor with alopecia areata.

CDR3 region: CASSGQSNTEAFF. In DNA, the CDR3 is TGTGCCAGCTCAGGGCAATCTAACACTGAAGCTTTCTTT. The rearrangement links TRBV7-6 to TRBJ1-1; D is possibly TRBD1 (5 bases). Trimming stripped 8 bases from V and 2 bases from J, with 12 bases between. This CDR3 has 13 residues. From germline, CDR1 is SGHVS and CDR2 FNYEAQ.